This entry lists 29 T cell receptor beta chains sequenced from one sample in a study of blood T cell repertoires in COVID-19. Some clones are missing from TCRdb's copy, which holds only in-frame ones; the method was immunoSEQ multiplex PCR. The table has some 200,000 clones, about 85% seen once. Sequenced input: peripheral blood. The receptors stem from a woman of 80 years or more with acute or convalescent COVID-19.

This rearrangement joins TRBV6-2 or TRBV6-3 to TRBJ2-5, with 8 bases that match TRBD2. Germline V gene sequence: CDR1 MNHEY, CDR2 SVGEGT. Trimming took 4 bases from V and 4 from J; bases not matched to a gene: 11. The CDR3 is made up of 16 amino acids. CDR3 in DNA: TGTGCCAGCAGTTCCACCAGGAGCGGGAGACGAGAGACCCAGTACTTC. Its translation: CASSSTRSGRRETQYF.

This clone occurred many times. The chain uses TRBV24-1 and TRBJ1-1, with unresolved D. V gave up 7 bases and J gave up 6 bases, with 11 bases separating them. This CDR3 is 12 amino acids long. Per germline, CDR1 KGHDR and CDR2 SFDVKD. The CDR3 protein is CATRGSVAEAFF. The DNA for the CDR3 is TGTGCCACCAGGGGGAGTGTTGCTGAAGCTTTCTTT.

The table lists this clone with many counts. The gene calls are TRBV2 and TRBJ1-5; D may be TRBD1 (6 bases). V was cut by 6 bases and J by 6 bases, with 12 bases left in between. This CDR3 comprises 13 residues. Germline V lookup: CDR1 SNHLY, CDR2 FYNNEI. The CDR3 region has the DNA TGTGCCAGCAGGTCAGGGGAGGGTCAGCCCCAGCATTTT. It codes for CASRSGEGQPQHF.

The V gene is TRBV5-1, the J gene TRBJ1-6, with 7 bases identical to TRBD1. From germline, CDR1 is SGHRS and CDR2 YFSETQ. The J segment lost 10 bases and the V segment lost 0 bases, leaving 1 base of the junction unmatched. This CDR3 spans 13 amino acids. The DNA for the CDR3 is TGCGCCAGCAGCTTGGGACAGGGCTCACCCCTCCACTTT. Translated, it gives CASSLGQGSPLHF.

This CDR3 reads CASSPGAYLTGANVLTF. CDR3 sequence (DNA): TGTGCCAGCAGCCCTGGGGCTTACCTAACTGGGGCCAACGTCCTGACTTTC. V usage is TRBV7-2 and J usage is TRBJ2-6; tentative D call: TRBD1 (5 bases). The CDR3 extends over 17 amino acids. Germline loops: CDR1 SGHTA, CDR2 FQGNSA. V shed 5 bases and J shed 2 bases, with 16 bases lying between them.

V and J are TRBV7-8 and TRBJ2-2; TRBD2 matches 7 bases. With V trimmed by 5 bases and J by 7 bases, 13 bases remained unmatched. The CDR3 extends over 16 amino acids. From germline, CDR1 is SGHVS and CDR2 FQNEAQ. CDR3: CASSRVGGRTGGELFF. Written as DNA, the CDR3 is TGTGCCAGCAGCCGAGTGGGCGGGAGAACGGGCGGGGAGCTGTTTTTT.

This clone showed up just a few times. The rearrangement uses TRBV5-6 and TRBJ2-3; TRBD2 matches at 10 bases. CDR3 size: 16 residues. V lost 5 bases to trimming and J lost 4 bases; unmatched junction nucleotides: 10. Germline values: CDR1 SGHDT, CDR2 YYEEEE. The CDR3 sequence is CASSSLAGFSADTQYF. CDR3 bases: TGTGCCAGCAGTTCACTAGCGGGGTTTTCGGCAGATACGCAGTATTTT. Full variable domain (missing parts from reference TRBV5-6 and TRBJ2-3): DAGVTQSPTHLIKTRGQQVTLRCSPKSGHDTVSWYQQALGQGPQFIFQYYEEEERQRGNFPDRFSGHQFPNYSSELNVNALLLGDSALYLCASSSLAGFSADTQYFGPGTRLTVL.

The chain combines TRBV11-2 with TRBJ2-1; D may be TRBD1 (5 bases). V was pared by 6 bases and J by 12 bases, with 15 bases between. The CDR3 runs to 12 residues. The germline V gene encodes CDR1 SGHAT and CDR2 FQNNGV. CDR3 in amino acids: CASSLTEARQFF. CDR3 bases: TGTGCCAGCAGTTTGACAGAGGCCCGGCAGTTCTTC.

This chain joins TRBV6-5 and TRBJ1-2, with TRBD1 identical over 7 bases. There are 14 residues in the CDR3. Germline loops: CDR1 MNHEY, CDR2 SVGAGI. Trimming took 4 bases from V and 6 from J; bases not matched to a gene: 8. Here the CDR3 reads CASSFDRVEDGYTF. The CDR3 bases are TGTGCCAGCAGTTTCGACAGGGTCGAGGATGGCTACACCTTC.

The gene calls are TRBV5-1 and TRBJ1-1, with a possible D match to TRBD1 (6 bases). The V gene lost 1 base and the J gene lost 3 bases, with 10 bases spanning the gap. This CDR3 has 14 amino acids. Germline CDR1 reads SGHRS; CDR2 reads YFSETQ. The CDR3 DNA is TGCGCCAGCAGCTTGTCACAGGGAGACACTGAAGCTTTCTTT. Translated: CASSLSQGDTEAFF.

The chain is built from TRBV6-7 and TRBJ2-7, with TRBD1 matching 9 bases. TRBV6-7 counts as an open reading frame of uncertain function. V lost 4 bases to trimming and J lost 4 bases; unmatched junction nucleotides: 17. The CDR3 has 18 residues. The CDR3 reads CASSSPPRNSGQGYEQYF. CDR3 coding DNA: TGTGCCAGCAGTTCACCCCCACGGAACTCGGGACAGGGTTACGAGCAGTACTTC.

The chain uses TRBV18 and TRBJ1-2, with unresolved D. CDR1 is KGHSH, CDR2 LQKENI, per germline. The CDR3 totals 15 residues. V dropped 1 base and J dropped 0 bases, with 9 bases sitting between them. Written as DNA, the CDR3 is TGTGCCAGCTCACCACGGGAGACGGCTAACTATGGCTACACCTTC. Its translation is CASSPRETANYGYTF.

This chain links TRBV11-3 with TRBJ2-1; TRBD2 matches 10 bases. The J segment lost 5 bases and the V segment lost 1 base, leaving 2 bases of the junction unmatched. This CDR3 spans 15 amino acids. Germline values: CDR1 SGHNT, CDR2 YENEEA. CDR3 sequence: CASSLVAGGHNEQFF. In DNA, the CDR3 is TGTGCCAGCAGCTTAGTAGCGGGAGGCCACAATGAGCAGTTCTTC.

The CDR3 spells CASSQAEGGYYGYTF. As DNA, the CDR3 is TGCGCCAGCAGCCAAGCCGAAGGGGGCTACTATGGCTACACCTTC. The chain carries TRBV4-1 and TRBJ1-2, with TRBD1 matching 7 bases. Germline CDR1 is MGHRA and CDR2 is YSYEKL. Unmatched junction bases numbered 5, after V lost 1 base and J lost 3 bases. The CDR3 covers 15 residues.

The chain combines TRBV27 with TRBJ1-2; no definite D call. This CDR3 comprises 13 residues. Germline-derived CDR1 and CDR2 are MNHEY and SMNVEV (reference sequence). Between the trimmed V and J ends, which lost 4 bases and 4 bases, there was a span of 10 bases. The CDR3 DNA reads as TGTGCCAGCAGTTATGGCCGATTCTATGGCTACACCTTC. Translation: CASSYGRFYGYTF.

This clone was seen a few times. The gene calls are TRBV5-4 and TRBJ2-1; weak D call: TRBD1 (6 bases). Trimming stripped 0 bases from V and 9 bases from J, with 10 bases between. CDR1 is SGHNT, CDR2 YYREEE, per germline (reference sequence). The CDR3 contains 13 residues. CDR3 sequence reads: CASSLDGRGEQFF. DNA for the CDR3: TGTGCCAGCAGCTTGGATGGCAGGGGTGAGCAGTTCTTC.

This sequence joins TRBV18 and TRBJ2-2, with TRBD1 as a possible D gene (5 bases). There are 17 residues in the CDR3. V lost 3 bases, J lost 1 base, and 15 bases lay in between. Germline CDR1 and CDR2: KGHSH and LQKENI. CDR3 DNA: TGTGCCAGCTCACCCCAGACAGTAACACGGAACACCGGGGAGCTGTTTTTT. Translated, it gives CASSPQTVTRNTGELFF.

The V and J genes are TRBV5-4 and TRBJ2-3, with 11 bases lining up with TRBD2. The CDR3 is 17 amino acids. With 3 bases clipped from V and 4 bases from J, the junction kept 10 bases outside the gene matches. Per the germline V gene, CDR1 is SGHNT and CDR2 is YYREEE (reference sequence). CDR3 coding DNA: TGTGCCAGCAGCTCAGGACTAGCGGGTCCGGTTGCAGATACGCAGTATTTT. It yields the protein CASSSGLAGPVADTQYF.

The gene calls are TRBV5-1 and TRBJ1-1, with 11 bases identical to TRBD1. This CDR3 comprises 16 residues. The germline V gene has CDR1 SGHRS and CDR2 YFSETQ. Germline trimming cut 6 bases from V and 7 bases from J; bases unmatched to any gene: 14. The CDR3 reads CASTEISRDRGSEAFF. The CDR3 DNA is TGCGCCAGCACCGAAATAAGCCGGGACAGGGGGAGTGAAGCTTTCTTT. Using reference TRBV5-1 and TRBJ1-1 for the parts outside the CDR3, the full variable domain is KAGVTQTPRYLIKTRGQQVTLSCSPISGHRSVSWYQQTPGQGLQFLFEYFSETQRNKGNFPGRFSGRQFSNSRSEMNVSTLELGDSALYLCASTEISRDRGSEAFFGQGTRLTVV.

This sequence joins TRBV19 and TRBJ1-1, with 8 nucleotides matching TRBD1. CDR1 is LNHDA, CDR2 SQIVND, per germline (reference sequence). The CDR3 has 13 amino acids. V shed 3 bases and J 10 bases; nucleotides not matched to a gene: 7. CDR3 sequence (DNA): TGTGCCAGTAGTATGGACAGGGAGGAAAGAGCTTTCTTT. This gives the protein CASSMDREERAFF.

The J gene is TRBJ2-3, the V gene TRBV19, with a weak D call TRBD1 (5 bases). There are 14 residues in the CDR3. Germline CDR1 is LNHDA and CDR2 is SQIVND (reference sequence). V was cut by 3 bases and J by 2 bases, with 9 bases left in between. In nucleotides, the CDR3 is TGTGCCAGTAGTATCCTGACAGCCACAGATACGCAGTATTTT. Protein: CASSILTATDTQYF.

The chain links TRBV2 to TRBJ2-3, with a weak D call TRBD1 (5 bases). Between the trimmed V and J ends, which lost 7 bases and 6 bases, there was a span of 17 bases. There are 14 residues in the CDR3. From germline, CDR1 is SNHLY and CDR2 FYNNEI. Here the CDR3 reads CASTGQGVADTQYF. CDR3 sequence (DNA): TGTGCCAGCACTGGGCAGGGTGTTGCGGATACGCAGTATTTT.

This chain joins TRBV29-1 and TRBJ1-2, with 10 bases lining up with TRBD1. The CDR3 is made up of 13 amino acids. Trimming cost V 7 bases and J 7 bases; bases outside gene matches: 9. Per germline, CDR1 SQVTM and CDR2 ANQGSEA. The CDR3 loop is CSARGTGEGGYTF. Written as DNA, the CDR3 is TGCAGCGCTCGGGGGACAGGGGAAGGTGGCTACACCTTC.

The chain joins TRBV10-1 to TRBJ2-7; 11 bases agree with TRBD1. Germline V CDR1 and CDR2: WNHNN, SYGVQD (reference sequence). The trim removed 3 bases at V and 3 bases at J, leaving 1 base unmatched. This CDR3 has 14 amino acids. The CDR3 bases are TGCGCCAGCAGTGACGGGACAGGGGGCTACGAGCAGTACTTC. Translation: CASSDGTGGYEQYF.

The chain uses TRBV7-9 and TRBJ2-5; D is perhaps TRBD2 (6 bases). V gave up 0 bases and J gave up 5 bases, with 13 bases separating them. Germline loops: CDR1 SEHNR, CDR2 FQNEAQ (reference sequence). CDR3 length: 15 amino acids. CDR3 residues: CASSLAKRALETQYF. Written as DNA, the CDR3 is TGTGCCAGCAGCTTAGCTAAGCGGGCTCTCGAGACCCAGTACTTC.

This chain links TRBV5-4 with TRBJ1-4; D is perhaps TRBD1 (5 bases). V shed 2 bases and J shed 7 bases, with 21 bases lying between them. The CDR3 extends over 17 amino acids. Germline V gene lookup returns CDR1 SGHNT and CDR2 YYREEE (reference sequence). CDR3 in amino acids: CASSFNRGTAGGEKLFF. The CDR3 DNA sequence: TGTGCCAGCAGCTTTAATCGGGGGACCGCAGGAGGTGAAAAACTGTTTTTT.

The chain joins TRBV30 to TRBJ2-7; D is perhaps TRBD2 (5 bases). Germline lookup yields CDR1 GTSNPN and CDR2 SVGIG (reference sequence). There are 13 residues in the CDR3. V lost 0 bases and J lost 5, with 11 bases in between. DNA for the CDR3: TGTGCCTGGAGTGTACCGGGGAAGAACGAGCAGTACTTC. Protein sequence: CAWSVPGKNEQYF. Together with reference TRBV30 and TRBJ2-7, the CDR3 gives the full variable domain: SQTIHQWPATLVQPVGSPLSLECTVEGTSNPNLYWYRQAAGRGLQLLFYSVGIGQISSEVPQNLSASRPQDRQFILSSKKLLLSDSGFYLCAWSVPGKNEQYFGPGTRLTVT.

The CDR3 DNA reads as TGTGCCAGCAGTGAAATTCAGGGATCCTATGGCTACACCTTC. This sequence encodes CASSEIQGSYGYTF. The V call is TRBV6-1, the J call TRBJ1-2, with D perhaps TRBD1 (5 bases). This CDR3 is 14 amino acids long. The germline CDR1 and CDR2 sequences are MNHNS and SASEGT. V was cut by 2 bases and J by 4 bases, with 11 bases left in between.

The rearrangement links TRBV7-2 to TRBJ2-2; a possible D gene is TRBD1 (6 bases). The CDR3 sequence is 15 residues long. Deletions cut 1 base from V and 4 bases from J, with 10 bases between. Germline V CDR1 and CDR2: SGHTA, FQGNSA. The chain's CDR3 is CASSLGQGGTGELFF. Written as DNA, the CDR3 is TGTGCCAGCAGCTTAGGCCAAGGGGGCACCGGGGAGCTGTTTTTT.